Sequencing of this T cell receptor (beta chain) was carried out in a study of shared clonotypes between healthy human individuals. Study-wide points: A limitation of the genetic and exposure-history diversity represented arose from few donors. Sampling covered blood only; tissue repertoires likely differ. Sequencing depth was expected to influence donor clonotype sharing.

V trimming: 3 bases; J trimming: 5 bases; junction bases outside the gene matches: 10. The germline V gene encodes CDR1 SGHRS and CDR2 YFSETQ. The CDR3 has 15 amino acids. To note about this clone: Its antigen is unidentified.

TCRdb's table, derived via immunoSEQ multiplex PCR, lists solely in-frame clones and lacks some. In the table there are over a million clones, around 98.5% of which are singletons. Input material: naive CD4+ T cells sorted from blood. Indicated subset: CD45RA+ positively selected. The gene calls are TRBV5-1 and TRBJ2-5, with 7 bases that match TRBD2. This TCR was sampled from a man aged 25 to 40 in good health. DNA of the CDR3: TGCGCCAGCAGCTGGGGAGGGTCCCAAGGGGAGACCCAGTACTTC. Translating it yields CASSWGGSQGETQYF.